These 19 T cell receptor beta chains originate from one sample sequenced in a study of OX40 agonist ivuxolimab in advanced cancers. The table came from immunoSEQ multiplex PCR; TCRdb's copy has only in-frame clones and leaves some out. In the table there are 65,000 to 75,000 clones, approximately 84% of which are singletons. The material sequenced was CD4+ or CD8+ T cells sorted from blood, taken in a trial of the OX40 agonist ivuxolimab. The receptors here all came from an adult with an advanced solid tumor such as melanoma, head and neck, liver or kidney cancer.

The J gene is TRBJ2-7, the V gene TRBV30; 13 nucleotides align to TRBD2. The CDR3 contains 14 residues. V was clipped by 4 bases and J by 6 bases; unmatched bases: 6. CDR1 GTSNPN and CDR2 SVGIG come from the germline V gene (reference sequence). CDR3 sequence: CAWTRTSGRIEQYF. CDR3 bases: TGTGCCTGGACTCGGACTAGCGGGAGAATCGAGCAGTACTTC.

This chain uses TRBV5-8 with TRBJ1-2; no clear D gene. The CDR3 sequence is 10 residues long. V lost 2 bases and J lost 7, with 3 bases in between. The V gene's germline CDR1 is SGHTS and CDR2 YDEGEE. In nucleotides, the CDR3 is TGTGCCAGCAGCTTCATTGGCTACACCTTC. It codes for CASSFIGYTF. Using reference TRBV5-8 and TRBJ1-2 for the parts outside the CDR3, the full variable domain is EAGVTQSPTHLIKTRGQQATLRCSPISGHTSVYWYQQALGLGLQFLLWYDEGEERNRGNFPPRFSGRQFPNYSSELNVNALELEDSALYLCASSFIGYTFGSGTRLTVV.

The rearrangement links TRBV28 to TRBJ2-3, with 12 bases that match TRBD2. With V trimmed by 6 bases and J by 0 bases, 4 bases remained unmatched. Germline CDR1 and CDR2: MDHEN and SYDVKM. The CDR3 is 16 residues long. The CDR3 loop reads CASSLAGGLSTDTQYF. Here the CDR3 DNA reads TGTGCCAGCAGCCTAGCGGGGGGGCTCAGCACAGATACGCAGTATTTT.

The chain links TRBV7-9 to TRBJ2-6; 7 nucleotides agree with TRBD1. Trimming cost V 7 bases and J 0 bases; bases outside gene matches: 9. The germline V gene encodes CDR1 SEHNR and CDR2 FQNEAQ (reference sequence). The CDR3 consists of 17 residues. CDR3 residues: CASMPGQPLSGANVLTF. CDR3 DNA sequence: TGTGCCAGCATGCCGGGACAGCCTCTCTCTGGGGCCAACGTCCTGACTTTC.

The V gene is TRBV5-6, the J gene TRBJ2-7, with D perhaps matching TRBD1 or TRBD2 (5 bases each). The CDR3 is made up of 16 amino acids. The V gene's germline CDR1 is SGHDT and CDR2 YYEEEE. V was cut by 0 bases and J by 0 bases, with 13 bases left in between. CDR3 bases: TGTGCCAGCAGCTTGGAGTGGGGGACGAGCTCCTACGAGCAGTACTTC. This sequence encodes CASSLEWGTSSYEQYF.

The V call is TRBV28, the J call TRBJ1-4; 7 bases agree with TRBD1. The CDR3 is made up of 13 amino acids. The germline V gene has CDR1 MDHEN and CDR2 SYDVKM. After removal of 8 bases from V and 3 bases from J, the junction contained 3 bases not matched to a gene. CDR3 loop: CASLGQPNEKLFF. CDR3 nucleotides: TGTGCCAGCTTGGGACAGCCTAATGAAAAACTGTTTTTT.

The chain joins TRBV7-8 to TRBJ1-1; maybe TRBD1 (5 bases). Trimming removed 0 bases from V and 0 bases from J, with 5 bases in between. This CDR3 region has 14 residues. In germline, CDR1 is SGHVS, CDR2 FQNEAQ. The CDR3 sequence is CASSLAQVNTEAFF. CDR3 DNA: TGTGCCAGCAGCTTAGCACAGGTGAACACTGAAGCTTTCTTT. Complete variable domain (other parts from reference TRBV7-8 and TRBJ1-1): GAGVSQSPRYKVAKRGQDVALRCDPISGHVSLFWYQQALGQGPEFLTYFQNEAQLDKSGLPSDRFFAERPEGSVSTLKIQRTQQEDSAVYLCASSLAQVNTEAFFGQGTRLTVV.

This clone was observed once. This chain links TRBV10-3 with TRBJ2-3; D possibly corresponds to TRBD2 (5 bases). Trimming removed 10 bases from V and 4 bases from J, with 9 bases in between. This CDR3 is built from 11 residues. Germline CDR1 reads ENHRY; CDR2 reads SYGVKD. This CDR3 reads CATGNPDTQYF. As DNA, the CDR3 is TGTGCCACGGGGAACCCAGATACGCAGTATTTT.

The J gene is TRBJ2-1, the V gene TRBV28; D gene ambiguous. The CDR3 runs 12 residues. CDR1 and CDR2 from the germline V gene are MDHEN and SYDVKM. Trimming cost V 3 bases and J 6 bases, with 6 bases left between them. DNA of the CDR3: TGTGCCAGCAGTTTCTCAATCAATGAGCAGTTCTTC. Translating gives CASSFSINEQFF. The full variable domain, rest sourced from reference TRBV28 and TRBJ2-1, is DVKVTQSSRYLVKRTGEKVFLECVQDMDHENMFWYRQDPGLGLRLIYFSYDVKMKEKGDIPEGYSVSREKKERFSLILESASTNQTSMYLCASSFSINEQFFGPGTRLTVL.

J is TRBJ2-4 and V is TRBV6-4, with D tentatively TRBD2 (5 bases). From germline, CDR1 is MRHNA and CDR2 SNTAGT. This CDR3 region has 15 residues. V gave up 11 bases and J gave up 6 bases, with 23 bases separating them. The CDR3 nucleotides read TGTGCCTCGAGAGGAGGCCAAGGCTGGGGAAACATTCAGTACTTC. Amino acid sequence: CASRGGQGWGNIQYF.

The rearrangement joins TRBV2 to TRBJ2-1, with D hard to call. CDR1 and CDR2 (germline): SNHLY, FYNNEI. Trimming removed 3 bases from V and 2 bases from J, with 11 bases in between. CDR3 size: 15 residues. CDR3 DNA: TGTGCCAGCAGTGAGGAAGTCATCACCTACAATGAGCAGTTCTTC. Translating gives CASSEEVITYNEQFF.

This chain joins TRBV18 and TRBJ2-1; 9 bases match TRBD1. The CDR3 has 19 residues. Germline CDR1 KGHSH, CDR2 LQKENI. With 0 bases clipped from V and 8 bases from J, the junction kept 17 bases outside the gene matches. The CDR3 nucleotides are TGTGCCAGCTCACCACCGTTCGGACAGGGGAAAGGTATTATACATGAGCAGTTCTTC. Encoded protein: CASSPPFGQGKGIIHEQFF. Using reference TRBV18 and TRBJ2-1 for the parts outside the CDR3, the full variable domain is NAGVMQNPRHLVRRRGQEARLRCSPMKGHSHVYWYRQLPEEGLKFMVYLQKENIIDESGMPKERFSAEFPKEGPSILRIQQVVRGDSAAYFCASSPPFGQGKGIIHEQFFGPGTRLTVL.

In this sample, this clone turned up a few times. This chain joins TRBV28 and TRBJ2-3; D is undetermined. The germline CDR1 and CDR2 sequences are MDHEN and SYDVKM. This CDR3 contains 13 residues. V lost 4 bases, J lost 10 bases, and 15 bases lay in between. The CDR3: CASSSPRSRSQYF. As DNA, the CDR3 is TGTGCCAGCAGTTCCCCGAGATCCAGATCGCAGTATTTT. Complete variable domain (other parts from reference TRBV28 and TRBJ2-3): DVKVTQSSRYLVKRTGEKVFLECVQDMDHENMFWYRQDPGLGLRLIYFSYDVKMKEKGDIPEGYSVSREKKERFSLILESASTNQTSMYLCASSSPRSRSQYFGPGTRLTVL.

This clone was seen only once. The J gene is TRBJ1-2, the V gene TRBV7-2; D unclear. CDR3 length: 13 residues. The V end was cut by 3 bases, the J end by 7 bases, with 12 bases between. Per germline, CDR1 SGHTA and CDR2 FQGNSA. The CDR3 here is CASSLSTWRGYTF. The CDR3 bases are TGTGCCAGCAGCTTGAGTACTTGGCGTGGCTACACCTTC.

This chain joins TRBV7-3 and TRBJ1-1, with unresolved D. CDR1 and CDR2 (germline): SGHTA, FQGTGA. This CDR3 spans 13 amino acids. V was clipped by 3 bases and J by 4 bases, with 9 bases between them. The DNA for the CDR3 is TGTGCCAGCAGCTTTGGGCCTATCACTGAAGCTTTCTTT. Protein: CASSFGPITEAFF.

The rearrangement joins TRBV7-2 to TRBJ2-1, with D maybe TRBD2 (6 bases). V was pared by 0 bases and J by 2 bases, with 11 bases between. CDR1 SGHTA and CDR2 FQGNSA come from the germline V gene. This CDR3 has 16 amino acids. CDR3 protein: CASSLAKGLPYNEQFF. The CDR3 DNA follows: TGTGCCAGCAGCTTAGCTAAAGGACTACCCTACAATGAGCAGTTCTTC.

The V gene is TRBV7-3, the J gene TRBJ1-2; no firm D call. Germline values: CDR1 SGHTA, CDR2 FQGTGA. Between the trimmed V and J ends, which lost 2 bases and 5 bases, there was a span of 12 bases. The CDR3 is made up of 14 amino acids. The CDR3 DNA reads TGTGCCAGCAGCTTAGCGCCAGGCGATTATGGCTACACCTTC. Translating gives CASSLAPGDYGYTF.

The chain is built from TRBV5-6 and TRBJ2-3; D gene ambiguous. Germline V lookup: CDR1 SGHDT, CDR2 YYEEEE. V was trimmed by 2 bases and J by 5 bases, leaving 3 bases between them. The CDR3 is 11 amino acids. The CDR3 region has the DNA TGTGCCAGCAGCTTTCGAGATACGCAGTATTTT. As protein: CASSFRDTQYF.

The chain carries TRBV5-1 and TRBJ2-2; 9 bases match TRBD2. This CDR3 contains 18 residues. V lost 1 base to trimming and J lost 2 bases; unmatched junction nucleotides: 9. Germline V lookup: CDR1 SGHRS, CDR2 YFSETQ. Written as DNA, the CDR3 is TGCGCCAGCAGCTTGCTCGCGACTAGCGGAACAAACACCGGGGAGCTGTTTTTT. This codes for CASSLLATSGTNTGELFF.